Listed here are 17 T cell receptor beta chains from one sample, sequenced in a study of sequential checkpoint blockade in melanoma. The assay was immunoSEQ multiplex PCR, and TCRdb's table has in-frame clones only and misses some. The table lists 12,000 to 15,000 clones, roughly 50% of them singletons. Treatment indicated: randomized to nivolumab then ipilimumab (arm A) or the reverse (arm B). This specimen was CD8+ T cells sorted from blood (inferred from file names), taken from a patient given nivolumab and ipilimumab in sequence. These receptors all stem from a human donor with melanoma.

A few counts support this clone. The rearrangement links TRBV30 to TRBJ2-1; the match to TRBD2 covers 10 bases. The CDR3 is 15 residues long. The germline V gene has CDR1 GTSNPN and CDR2 SVGIG (reference sequence). J gave up 12 bases and V 0 bases, and 11 bases lay outside the gene matches. The CDR3 DNA reads TGTGCCTGGAGTGTCGAGCGGGGGGGCCGCGCTGGGCAGTTCTTC. Its protein product is CAWSVERGGRAGQFF.

V usage is TRBV7-2 and J usage is TRBJ1-1; D is uncertain. This CDR3 is built from 12 residues. Germline V lookup: CDR1 SGHTA, CDR2 FQGNSA. V lost 8 bases, J lost 0 bases, and 7 bases lay in between. CDR3 in DNA: TGTGCCAGCTCCCCTATGAACACTGAAGCTTTCTTT. Its translation: CASSPMNTEAFF. The whole variable domain, filled in from reference TRBV7-2 and TRBJ1-1, reads GAGVSQSPSNKVTEKGKDVELRCDPISGHTALYWYRQSLGQGLEFLIYFQGNSAPDKSGLPSDRFSAERTGGSVSTLTIQRTQQEDSAVYLCASSPMNTEAFFGQGTRLTVV.

The chain carries TRBV5-6 and TRBJ2-7; D uncertain. Germline V gene data show CDR1 as SGHDT and CDR2 as YYEEEE. This CDR3 is 12 amino acids long. V lost 4 bases to trimming and J lost 2 bases, with 7 bases between them. The CDR3 nucleotides are TGTGCCAGCAGCGACGGAGCCTACGAGCAGTACTTC. As protein: CASSDGAYEQYF.

The J gene is TRBJ2-1, the V gene TRBV27, with D possibly TRBD2 on 6 matching bases. Germline V CDR1 and CDR2: MNHEY, SMNVEV (reference sequence). This CDR3 comprises 14 residues. V was trimmed by 6 bases and J by 3 bases, leaving 12 bases between them. In nucleotides, the CDR3 is TGTGCCAGCAGCCTAGGAGGGATCTACAATGAGCAGTTCTTC. This gives the protein CASSLGGIYNEQFF.

This chain uses TRBV5-6 with TRBJ2-7, with D tentatively TRBD1 (6 bases). V shed 4 bases and J shed 5 bases, with 16 bases lying between them. The germline CDR1 and CDR2 sequences are SGHDT and YYEEEE. The CDR3 contains 14 residues. CDR3 residues: CASSVRPGVDEQYF. The CDR3 nucleotides are TGTGCCAGCAGCGTTCGGCCAGGGGTTGACGAGCAGTACTTC. The entire variable domain, with the rest obtained from reference TRBV5-6 and TRBJ2-7, is as follows: DAGVTQSPTHLIKTRGQQVTLRCSPKSGHDTVSWYQQALGQGPQFIFQYYEEEERQRGNFPDRFSGHQFPNYSSELNVNALLLGDSALYLCASSVRPGVDEQYFGPGTRLTVT.

The chain is built from TRBV7-9 and TRBJ2-4; a weak D match, TRBD1 (5 bases). Germline CDR1 SEHNR, CDR2 FQNEAQ (reference sequence). The CDR3 is made up of 15 amino acids. V shed 4 bases and J shed 1 base, with 11 bases lying between them. CDR3 residues: CASSWADSAKNIQYF. For the CDR3, the DNA is TGTGCCAGCAGCTGGGCCGACAGCGCCAAAAACATTCAGTACTTC. Using reference TRBV7-9 and TRBJ2-4 for the parts outside the CDR3, the full variable domain is DTGVSQNPRHKITKRGQNVTFRCDPISEHNRLYWYRQTLGQGPEFLTYFQNEAQLEKSRLLSDRFSAERPKGSFSTLEIQRTEQGDSAMYLCASSWADSAKNIQYFGAGTRLSVL.

The CDR3 is CASSLNLRGDTQYF. The CDR3 DNA is TGTGCCAGCAGCTTAAATCTTCGCGGAGATACGCAGTATTTT. The V call is TRBV7-3, the J call TRBJ2-3; no clear D gene. The CDR3 has 14 amino acids. Trimming removed 1 base at V and 5 bases at J, with 10 bases between. Germline V CDR1 and CDR2: SGHTA, FQGTGA.

In its sample, this clone was seen a few times. The rearrangement links TRBV29-1 to TRBJ2-1, with 9 bases matching TRBD2. Germline trimming cut 0 bases from V and 4 bases from J; bases unmatched to any gene: 7. The CDR3 spans 16 residues. Per germline, CDR1 SQVTM and CDR2 ANQGSEA. The CDR3 sequence: CSVEEISGSGYNEQFF. CDR3 bases: TGCAGCGTTGAAGAAATTAGCGGGAGCGGTTACAATGAGCAGTTCTTC.

In its sample, this clone was seen a few times. The chain carries TRBV19 and TRBJ1-1; D gene uncertain. Germline CDR1 is LNHDA and CDR2 is SQIVND (reference sequence). V lost 3 bases and J lost 1, with 6 bases in between. The CDR3 spans 13 residues. As DNA, the CDR3 is TGTGCCAGTAGTATGGCTGCGAACACTGAAGCTTTCTTT. Protein product: CASSMAANTEAFF.

This clone was seen only a few times. This chain links TRBV5-6 with TRBJ2-4; 7 bases fit TRBD2. V lost 3 bases to trimming and J lost 9 bases; unmatched junction nucleotides: 9. Per germline, CDR1 SGHDT and CDR2 YYEEEE. This CDR3 comprises 14 residues. The CDR3 here is CASSWDSGGGIQYF. CDR3 sequence (DNA): TGTGCCAGCAGCTGGGACTCGGGAGGTGGCATTCAGTACTTC.

CDR3 in amino acids: CASSLGGRDTQYF. The CDR3 bases are TGTGCCAGCAGCTTAGGGGGGAGGGATACGCAGTATTTT. This sequence joins TRBV7-6 and TRBJ2-3, with D perhaps matching TRBD2 (6 bases). The CDR3 loop spans 13 amino acids. Germline CDR1 SGHVS, CDR2 FNYEAQ. V was trimmed by 1 base and J by 6 bases, leaving 8 bases between them.

This clone has just one count. J is TRBJ2-5 and V is TRBV5-6; 9 bases are shared with TRBD2. This CDR3 is built from 17 residues. Germline lookup yields CDR1 SGHDT and CDR2 YYEEEE. The V and J ends lost 3 bases and 5 bases, in that order; junction bases with no gene match: 14. The chain's CDR3 is CASSWGHIAGASETQYF. In nucleotides, the CDR3 is TGTGCCAGCAGCTGGGGACATATAGCGGGAGCGTCGGAGACCCAGTACTTC.

V and J are TRBV27 and TRBJ1-1, with no clear D. CDR3 length: 14 amino acids. V lost 6 bases to trimming and J lost 5 bases, with 16 bases between them. The germline gives CDR1 MNHEY, CDR2 SMNVEV (reference sequence). CDR3 amino acids: CASRAVEGSTEAFF. DNA for the CDR3: TGTGCCAGCAGGGCGGTGGAGGGCTCGACTGAAGCTTTCTTT.

This clone counts as medium-sized. The rearrangement links TRBV19 to TRBJ2-1, with D unresolved. The CDR3 is made up of 13 amino acids. Per the germline V gene, CDR1 is LNHDA and CDR2 is SQIVND (reference sequence). Trimming took off 2 bases at V and 6 bases at J, with 8 bases between the two ends. The CDR3 loop is CASSISVSNEQFF. CDR3 DNA: TGTGCCAGTAGTATATCAGTCAGCAATGAGCAGTTCTTC.

This clone was counted only a few times. The chain is built from TRBV7-8 and TRBJ2-3; TRBD2 agrees at 9 bases. The V gene's germline CDR1 is SGHVS and CDR2 FQNEAQ. The trim removed 2 bases at V and 5 bases at J, leaving 5 bases unmatched. This CDR3 has 15 amino acids. The CDR3 DNA is TGTGCCAGCAGCTTAATAGCGGGAGTTGGAGATACGCAGTATTTT. Translated: CASSLIAGVGDTQYF.

This clone was seen a handful of times. CDR3 loop: CASMTGGGLGYGYTF. The CDR3 DNA sequence: TGTGCCAGCATGACAGGGGGAGGCCTGGGCTATGGCTACACCTTC. The chain links TRBV6-5 to TRBJ1-2; 9 positions agree with TRBD1. CDR3 size: 15 residues. The V segment lost 7 bases and the J segment 4 bases; nucleotides outside the gene matches: 10. CDR1 and CDR2 (germline): MNHEY, SVGAGI.

V usage is TRBV27 and J usage is TRBJ2-7; maybe TRBD2 (5 bases). The CDR3 is made up of 13 amino acids. CDR1 is MNHEY and CDR2 is SMNVEV in the germline V gene (reference sequence). Trimming shortened V by 8 bases and J by 2 bases, and 13 bases separated the two germline ends. CDR3 sequence: CASSWGDAYEQYF. The CDR3 DNA follows: TGTGCCAGCTCTTGGGGAGACGCCTACGAGCAGTACTTC.